One and the same sample provided the 8 T cell receptor beta chains below, sequenced in a study of low-dose radiotherapy and immunotherapy resistance in tumors. Specified time point: after trial treatment. The sample's treatment: LDRT plus nivolumab, ipilimumab, low-dose cyclophosphamide and aspirin (RACIN trial). Using a constant-region primer together with a V-primer adapter, TCRs were subjected to 20 PCR cycles of amplification. TCRdb analysed the reads with MiXCR anew, one entry per CDR3 protein. This sample yields over 50,000 distinct CDR3 sequences, of which around 33% are seen a single time; roughly 8% belongs to the top ten. Specimen: PBMCs, collected after low-dose radiotherapy plus immunotherapy. These receptors were collected from a male donor with rectosigmoid adenocarcinoma.

There are many counts of this clonotype. The chain has TRBV7-3 and TRBJ2-1, with TRBD2 matching over 7 bases. The CDR3 loop spans 14 amino acids. Germline lookup yields CDR1 SGHTA and CDR2 FQGTGA. V lost 5 bases, J lost 6 bases, and 7 bases stayed unmatched. The CDR3 DNA reads as TGTGCCAGCAGCGCTACTAGCGCCTCCAATGAGCAGTTCTTC. As protein: CASSATSASNEQFF.

This clonotype was detected ten times or more. CDR3 region: CASSIGAYSYEQYF. The CDR3 region has the DNA TGTGCCAGTAGTATAGGGGCTTATTCCTACGAGCAGTACTTC. The rearrangement links TRBV19 to TRBJ2-7, with D unclear. V dropped 1 base and J dropped 1 base, with 8 bases sitting between them. Germline CDR1 reads LNHDA; CDR2 reads SQIVND (reference sequence). The CDR3 is 14 amino acids.

The genes are TRBV5-1 and TRBJ1-4; no clear D. The CDR3 loop spans 13 amino acids. V lost 5 bases, J lost 4 bases, and 9 bases lay in between. The germline V gene has CDR1 SGHRS and CDR2 YFSETQ. CDR3 sequence reads: CASSSLDNEKLFF. The DNA for the CDR3 is TGCGCCAGCAGTTCCCTTGATAATGAAAAACTGTTTTTT.

The chain joins TRBV4-3 to TRBJ1-5, with D perhaps matching TRBD1 (6 bases). The V and J ends lost 5 bases and 5 bases respectively, with 13 bases between them. The CDR3 runs to 14 residues. The germline V gene encodes CDR1 LGHNA and CDR2 YSLEER. This chain's CDR3 is CASSAQGIDQPQHF. Written as DNA, the CDR3 is TGCGCCAGCAGCGCACAGGGTATCGATCAGCCCCAGCATTTT.

Ten or more counts support this clonotype. CDR3 sequence (DNA): TGTGCCAGTAGTATCGACAGGGGGAAATCCTACGAGCAGTACTTC. As protein: CASSIDRGKSYEQYF. The chain couples TRBV19 to TRBJ2-7; TRBD1 matches 9 bases. This CDR3 has 15 amino acids. After removal of 3 bases from V and 1 base from J, the junction contained 4 bases not matched to a gene. Germline CDR1 is LNHDA and CDR2 is SQIVND (reference sequence).

The chain joins TRBV6-2 or TRBV6-3 to TRBJ2-1; TRBD2 agrees at 7 bases. Looked up from germline, CDR1 is MNHEY and CDR2 is SVGEGT. J lost 4 bases, V lost 5 bases, and 8 bases had no gene match. CDR3 length: 15 residues. The CDR3 coding sequence is TGTGCCAGCAGTGAAGGGTCCGGGGGGTACAATGAGCAGTTCTTC. Translated: CASSEGSGGYNEQFF.

The sample holds many counts of this clonotype. The J gene is TRBJ2-2, the V gene TRBV7-2; 8 positions match TRBD2. This CDR3 region has 16 residues. From germline, CDR1 is SGHTA and CDR2 FQGNSA. V dropped 2 bases and J dropped 6; count of bases not matched to a gene: 8. The CDR3 here is CASSLRGLEPPGELFF. The DNA of the CDR3 is TGTGCCAGCAGCTTAAGGGGACTAGAACCCCCCGGGGAGCTGTTTTTT.

V usage is TRBV6-2 or TRBV6-3 and J usage is TRBJ1-3; D may be TRBD1 (5 bases). The CDR3 runs 14 residues. The germline gives CDR1 MNHEY, CDR2 SVGEGT. The V end lost 5 bases, the J end lost 16 bases, and 24 bases lay between the germline ends. The DNA of the CDR3 is TGTGCCAGCAGTCCCGCGGGGTACAGGTCAAAGTTGTATTTT. Its protein is CASSPAGYRSKLYF.